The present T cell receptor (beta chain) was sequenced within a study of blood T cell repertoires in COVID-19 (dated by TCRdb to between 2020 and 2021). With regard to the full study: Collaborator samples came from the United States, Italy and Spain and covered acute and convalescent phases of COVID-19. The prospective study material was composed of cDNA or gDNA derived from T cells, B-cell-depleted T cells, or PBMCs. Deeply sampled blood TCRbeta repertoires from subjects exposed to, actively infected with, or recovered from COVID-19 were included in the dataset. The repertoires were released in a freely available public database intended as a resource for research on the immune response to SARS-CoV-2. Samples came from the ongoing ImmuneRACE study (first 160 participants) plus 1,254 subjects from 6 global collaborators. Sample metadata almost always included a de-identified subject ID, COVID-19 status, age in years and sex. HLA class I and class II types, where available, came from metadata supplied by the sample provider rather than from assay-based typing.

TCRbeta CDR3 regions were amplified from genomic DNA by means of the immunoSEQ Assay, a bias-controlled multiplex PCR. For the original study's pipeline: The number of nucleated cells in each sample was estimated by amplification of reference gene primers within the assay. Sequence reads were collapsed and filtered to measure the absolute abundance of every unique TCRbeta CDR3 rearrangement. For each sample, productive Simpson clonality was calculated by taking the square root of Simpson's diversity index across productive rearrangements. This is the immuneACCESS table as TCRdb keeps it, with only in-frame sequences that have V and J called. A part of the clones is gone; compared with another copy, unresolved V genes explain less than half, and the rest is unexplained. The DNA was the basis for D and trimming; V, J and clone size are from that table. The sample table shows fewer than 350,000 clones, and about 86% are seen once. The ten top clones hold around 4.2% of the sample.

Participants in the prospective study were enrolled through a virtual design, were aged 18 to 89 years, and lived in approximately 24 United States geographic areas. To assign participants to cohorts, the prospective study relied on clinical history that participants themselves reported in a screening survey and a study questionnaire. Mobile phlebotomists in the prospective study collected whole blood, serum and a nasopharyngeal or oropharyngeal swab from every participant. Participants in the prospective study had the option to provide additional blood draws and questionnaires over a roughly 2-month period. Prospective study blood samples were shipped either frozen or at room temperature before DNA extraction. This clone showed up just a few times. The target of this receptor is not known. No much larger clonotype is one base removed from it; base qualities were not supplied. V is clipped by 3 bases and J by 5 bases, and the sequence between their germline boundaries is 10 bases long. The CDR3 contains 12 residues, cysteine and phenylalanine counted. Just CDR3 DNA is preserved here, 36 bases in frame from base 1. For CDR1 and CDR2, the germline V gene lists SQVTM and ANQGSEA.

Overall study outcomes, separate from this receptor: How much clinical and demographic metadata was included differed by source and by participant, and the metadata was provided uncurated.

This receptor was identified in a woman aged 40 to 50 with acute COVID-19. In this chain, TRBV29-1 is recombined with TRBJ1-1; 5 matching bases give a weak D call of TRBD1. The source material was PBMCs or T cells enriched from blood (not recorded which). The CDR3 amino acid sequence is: CSVETGGTEAFF. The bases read TGCAGCGTTGAGACGGGGGGAACTGAAGCTTTCTTT.